The clone carrying this TCR beta chain was picked up a small number of times. The data stem from a study of T cell responses to AZD1222 COVID-19 vaccine. The data were produced by immunoSEQ multiplex PCR, yet TCRdb's version contains in-frame clones alone and is incomplete. This sample has about 28,000 clones, with roughly 73% found just once. Germline-derived CDR1 and CDR2 are SQVTM and ANQGSEA. The CDR3 sequence is 13 residues long. The ends were cut back, 5 bases at V and 8 bases at J, with 18 bases in the middle. The TCR originated in an adult in good health. The rearrangement joins TRBV29-1 to TRBJ1-1; no firm D call. The sequencing used peripheral blood, collected on day 0 of AZD1222 vaccination. The DNA of the CDR3 is TGCAGCGTTCATCACCCCAATACTAGAGAAGCTTTCTTT. Its translation is CSVHHPNTREAFF.